The T cell receptor beta chain described here comes from a study of blood T cell repertoires in COVID-19. For the study at large: Samples taken during acute and convalescent COVID-19 were collected in the United States, Italy and Spain. The cDNA or gDNA used as material had been derived from T cells, B-cell-depleted T cells, or PBMCs.

Seattle researchers signed up patients amid active infection and tracked them longitudinally. The V gene's germline CDR1 is MNHEY and CDR2 SVGEGT. The CDR3 contains 16 residues. J lost 8 bases, V lost 3 bases, and 10 bases had no gene match. Study processing details: Nucleated cell counts were estimated from reference gene primer amplification. Here immunoSEQ multiplex PCR was the method, and the copy in TCRdb shows in-frame clones only, minus some. D and trimming come from the DNA, and the V and J calls and clone size come from that table. The sample lists some 140,000 clones; about 80% were seen once.

The sequencing sample was made of peripheral blood. The rearrangement uses TRBV6-2 or TRBV6-3 and TRBJ2-1; TRBD2 aligns across 10 bases. The clonotype originates from an older woman with COVID-19, enrolled during active disease. CDR3 protein: CASSYSASGGVYEQFF. The CDR3 DNA is TGTGCCAGCAGTTATTCAGCTAGCGGGGGAGTCTATGAGCAGTTCTTC.